This TCR beta chain was profiled in a study of T cell responses to AZD1222 COVID-19 vaccine. About the study: Second-dose intervals near 4 or 12 weeks were combined.

Points on this clone: Its matching antigen is unknown.

Study outcomes and limitations: White British people made up most donors, females outnumbered males, and clonal diversity was possibly underestimated. Per reports, nearly half of all spike-specific TCRs target regions that are unmutated in variants.

Generated by immunoSEQ multiplex PCR, the TCRdb table keeps only in-frame clones and is missing some. The profile shows about 110,000 clones, around nine tenths of them singletons. The specimen comprised peripheral blood, sampled on day 0 of AZD1222 vaccination. The origin of this receptor is an adult in good health.

In DNA form, the CDR3 reads TGTGCCAGCAGCTCCCTCGGGGGGATGAACACTGAAGCTTTCTTT. This translates into CASSSLGGMNTEAFF. The V gene is TRBV7-9, the J gene TRBJ1-1; the D gene is possibly TRBD1 (5 bases). This CDR3 is built from 15 residues. The V gene lost 4 bases and the J gene lost 0 bases, with 12 bases spanning the gap. Germline CDR1 reads SEHNR; CDR2 reads FQNEAQ (reference sequence).